Listed here are 26 T cell receptor beta chains from one sample, sequenced in a study of blood T cell repertoires in COVID-19. The assay was immunoSEQ multiplex PCR, and TCRdb's table has in-frame clones only and misses some. The repertoire holds about 250,000 clones, 80% to 90% seen once, with 2.4% in the top ten. The material sequenced was PBMCs or T cells enriched from blood (not recorded which). Every receptor here comes from a woman younger than 35 who had recovered from COVID-19.

V and J are TRBV3-1 (or the pseudogene TRBV3-2) and TRBJ1-2; no reliable D call. Germline CDR1 is LGHDT and CDR2 is YNNKEL (reference sequence). Trimming stripped 1 base from V and 7 bases from J, with 10 bases between. CDR3 size: 13 residues. The CDR3 region has the DNA TGTGCCAGCAGCCAAGTAACGGGGATTGGCTACACCTTC. As protein: CASSQVTGIGYTF.

As concerns this clone: A much larger clone differs from this one at a single base, so this may be a read error. This chain uses TRBV7-6 with TRBJ1-6; 7 nucleotides agree with TRBD1. This CDR3 has 14 amino acids. V lost 5 bases and J lost 8; bases outside the gene matches: 6. CDR1 is SGHVS, CDR2 FNYEAQ, per germline. The chain's CDR3 is CASSPTGEDSPLHF. The CDR3 nucleotides read TGTGCCAGCAGCCCAACAGGGGAGGATTCACCCCTCCACTTT.

The chain couples TRBV6-5 to TRBJ1-4; D ambiguous. The V end lost 7 bases, the J end lost 0 bases, and 9 bases lay between the germline ends. The CDR3 sequence is 14 residues long. Germline V lookup: CDR1 MNHEY, CDR2 SVGAGI. For the CDR3, the DNA is TGTGCCAGCAACCGACTGTCAACTAATGAAAAACTGTTTTTT. As protein: CASNRLSTNEKLFF.

The chain carries TRBV11-2 and TRBJ1-6; D is unresolved. V was cut by 5 bases and J by 3 bases, with 14 bases left in between. Germline V gives CDR1 SGHAT, CDR2 FQNNGV. The CDR3 totals 16 residues. DNA for the CDR3: TGTGCCAGCAGCAGGAACGCCGGGATCTATAATTCACCCCTCCACTTT. The encoded protein is CASSRNAGIYNSPLHF. Complete variable domain (other parts from reference TRBV11-2 and TRBJ1-6): EAGVAQSPRYKIIEKRQSVAFWCNPISGHATLYWYQQILGQGPKLLIQFQNNGVVDDSQLPKDRFSAERLKGVDSTLKIQPAKLEDSAVYLCASSRNAGIYNSPLHFGNGTRLTVT.

Details on this clone: The junction shows a germline mismatch at one end, possibly a read error. The genes are TRBV2 and TRBJ1-2; TRBD1 aligns across 8 bases. Per germline, CDR1 SNHLY and CDR2 FYNNEI. The CDR3 is made up of 10 amino acids. The CDR3 region has the DNA TGTGCCAGCAGGGGACAGGCCCAGGGCTTC. This encodes CASRGQAQGF.

The genes are TRBV10-2 and TRBJ2-7; D remains ambiguous. V dropped 4 bases and J dropped 3 bases, with 4 bases sitting between them. This CDR3 comprises 11 residues. CDR1 WSHSY and CDR2 SAAADI come from the germline V gene. For the CDR3, the DNA is TGCGCCAGCAGTGCAGGCTACGAGCAGTACTTC. Translating it yields CASSAGYEQYF.

This chain joins TRBV24-1 and TRBJ2-1, with 11 bases matching TRBD1. This CDR3 spans 15 amino acids. The junction had 5 bases not matched to a gene; V was cut back by 3 bases and J by 8 bases. The germline V gene encodes CDR1 KGHDR and CDR2 SFDVKD. Here the CDR3 reads CATSDGTGGSDEQFF. The CDR3 region has the DNA TGTGCCACCAGTGATGGGACAGGGGGGTCCGATGAGCAGTTCTTC.

The chain couples TRBV2 to TRBJ1-5, with D perhaps matching TRBD1 (5 bases). Germline V gene sequence: CDR1 SNHLY, CDR2 FYNNEI. Trimming cost V 1 base and J 5 bases, with 12 bases left between them. The CDR3 sequence is 15 residues long. The CDR3 sequence: CASSEGPGRHQPQHF. In DNA form, the CDR3 reads TGTGCCAGCAGTGAAGGTCCAGGGCGCCATCAGCCCCAGCATTTT.

The chain joins TRBV30 to TRBJ2-7, with D possibly TRBD1 on 6 matching bases. The V gene's germline CDR1 is GTSNPN and CDR2 SVGIG (reference sequence). This CDR3 has 15 amino acids. V lost 0 bases and J 2 bases, leaving 14 bases between the germline ends. Here the CDR3 reads CAWSVRLGATYEQYF. CDR3 nucleotides: TGTGCCTGGAGTGTACGGCTGGGGGCCACCTACGAGCAGTACTTC.

The V and J genes are TRBV6-2 or TRBV6-3 and TRBJ1-3, with 7 bases that match TRBD1. The CDR3 extends over 17 amino acids. V lost 5 bases, J lost 2 bases, and 12 bases stayed unmatched. The germline V gene encodes CDR1 MNHEY and CDR2 SVGEGT. The CDR3 region has the DNA TGTGCCAGCAGTCAGGCCTTCCTTACAGGGGCTGGAAACACCATATATTTT. Translation: CASSQAFLTGAGNTIYF.

The chain employs TRBV2 and TRBJ2-7, with D tentatively TRBD2 (6 bases). Germline CDR1 SNHLY, CDR2 FYNNEI. V lost 6 bases and J lost 3, with 12 bases in between. CDR3 length: 13 amino acids. This chain's CDR3 is CASRAGQGYEQYF. Written as DNA, the CDR3 is TGTGCCAGCAGGGCGGGGCAGGGCTACGAGCAGTACTTC.

The J gene is TRBJ1-1, the V gene TRBV5-1; D may be TRBD1 (5 bases). CDR1 and CDR2 (germline): SGHRS, YFSETQ. The CDR3 is made up of 14 amino acids. Between the trimmed V and J ends, which lost 2 bases and 5 bases, there was a span of 13 bases. In DNA form, the CDR3 reads TGCGCCAGCAGCTTTGGGTCGGGGGATACTGAAGCTTTCTTT. This translates into CASSFGSGDTEAFF.

The V call is TRBV27, the J call TRBJ2-3, with TRBD1 matching 8 bases. Germline CDR1 reads MNHEY; CDR2 reads SMNVEV (reference sequence). This CDR3 has 15 residues. After removal of 7 bases from V and 2 bases from J, the junction contained 8 bases not matched to a gene. CDR3 amino acids: CASTEAGGHTDTQYF. For the CDR3, the DNA is TGTGCCAGCACCGAGGCAGGGGGCCACACAGATACGCAGTATTTT.

This chain links TRBV7-2 with TRBJ2-7; 9 nucleotides match TRBD2. Germline V lookup: CDR1 SGHTA, CDR2 FQGNSA. Trimming took 5 bases from V and 3 from J; bases not matched to a gene: 11. There are 16 residues in the CDR3. The CDR3 coding sequence is TGTGCCAGCAGCCCCCCGCGGGGGGGCCCGGACTACGAGCAGTACTTC. Amino acid sequence: CASSPPRGGPDYEQYF.

The chain combines TRBV28 with TRBJ1-2; 8 bases are a match to TRBD1. The germline V gene has CDR1 MDHEN and CDR2 SYDVKM. Trimming removed 5 bases from V and 6 bases from J; junction bases left unmatched: 8. This CDR3 region has 14 residues. CDR3 sequence (DNA): TGTGCCAGCAGTACACGGACAGGGCAGGATGGCTACACCTTC. This translates into CASSTRTGQDGYTF.

Note on this clone: Given the absence of the conserved phenylalanine or tryptophan at the CDR3 end, a read error is likely. No DNA is shown, since the ends of the CDR3 on it are uncertain; the CDR3 is the one TCRdb lists. The chain is built from TRBV12-3 or TRBV12-4 and TRBJ1-4. From its first to its last residue, the CDR3 has 12 amino acids. CDR3 loop: CASSSLGRLGGG.

On this clone itself: The same CDR3 also results from other DNA sequences found in this sample. The chain couples TRBV12-3 or TRBV12-4 to TRBJ2-7; tentatively, D is TRBD1 (5 bases). V was pared by 5 bases and J by 4 bases, with 9 bases between. This CDR3 contains 12 residues. The CDR3 coding sequence is TGTGCCAGCAGTCTCCAGGGTTACGAGCAGTACTTC. Amino acids: CASSLQGYEQYF.

This chain's CDR3 is CASTPDRAHNSPLHF. CDR3 in DNA: TGTGCCAGTACCCCAGACAGGGCCCATAATTCACCCCTCCACTTT. The chain is built from TRBV19 and TRBJ1-6, with 7 bases lining up with TRBD1. V lost 7 bases to trimming and J lost 5 bases; unmatched junction nucleotides: 8. This CDR3 is 15 amino acids long. Germline CDR1 reads LNHDA; CDR2 reads SQIVND (reference sequence).

The V and J genes are TRBV6-1 and TRBJ1-2, with TRBD1 as a possible D gene (5 bases). This CDR3 spans 13 amino acids. V was pared by 2 bases and J by 6 bases, with 10 bases between. Per germline, CDR1 MNHNS and CDR2 SASEGT. This chain's CDR3 is CASSEWGRDGYTF. Written as DNA, the CDR3 is TGTGCCAGCAGTGAATGGGGGAGGGATGGCTACACCTTC.

The genes are TRBV29-1 and TRBJ1-3; D is unresolved. The germline gives CDR1 SQVTM, CDR2 ANQGSEA. V lost 3 bases, J lost 4 bases, and 10 bases lay in between. CDR3 length equals 13 residues. DNA of the CDR3: TGCAGCGTTGACCCGGCGGGCGGAAACACCATATATTTT. This codes for CSVDPAGGNTIYF.

This clone was seen once. The V and J genes are TRBV6-5 and TRBJ1-5, with D hard to call. The CDR3 has 13 amino acids. Between the trimmed V and J ends, which lost 6 bases and 7 bases, there was a span of 13 bases. CDR1 and CDR2 (germline): MNHEY, SVGAGI. For the CDR3, the DNA is TGTGCCAGCAGCTTACACGGGTTCCAGCCCCAGCATTTT. As protein: CASSLHGFQPQHF.

The V and J genes are TRBV10-3 and TRBJ1-2; tentative D call: TRBD1 (6 bases). This CDR3 region has 15 residues. CDR1 is ENHRY and CDR2 is SYGVKD in the germline V gene. V was cut by 5 bases and J by 8 bases, with 21 bases left in between. The CDR3: CAISPRPGAARGYTF. Here the CDR3 DNA reads TGTGCCATCAGTCCTAGACCAGGGGCTGCGCGCGGCTACACCTTC.

The rearrangement links TRBV7-2 to TRBJ2-7; TRBD2 matches 11 bases. V shed 8 bases, J shed 1 base, and the junction held 4 bases outside the gene matches. This CDR3 region has 14 residues. CDR1 SGHTA and CDR2 FQGNSA come from the germline V gene. The CDR3 DNA sequence: TGTGCCAGCCTACTAGCGGGGGAGTCCTACGAGCAGTACTTC. It specifies CASLLAGESYEQYF.

J is TRBJ2-7 and V is TRBV6-1; D is ambiguous. V lost 1 base to trimming and J lost 3 bases, with 4 bases between them. In germline, CDR1 is MNHNS, CDR2 SASEGT. The CDR3 spans 12 residues. The chain's CDR3 is CASSEVRYEQYF. CDR3 nucleotide sequence: TGTGCCAGCAGTGAAGTCCGCTACGAGCAGTACTTC.

The V call is TRBV30, the J call TRBJ2-5; 11 bases line up with TRBD2. V dropped 5 bases and J dropped 3; count of bases not matched to a gene: 8. The CDR3 runs 15 residues. In germline, CDR1 is GTSNPN, CDR2 SVGIG (reference sequence). The CDR3 DNA reads as TGTGCCTGGGCTCCGGGACTAGCGGCCGAAGAGACCCAGTACTTC. Amino acids: CAWAPGLAAEETQYF.

This sequence joins TRBV4-1 and TRBJ2-2; 9 positions match TRBD2. The germline CDR1 and CDR2 sequences are MGHRA and YSYEKL. Unmatched junction bases numbered 8, after V lost 1 base and J lost 5 bases. There are 17 residues in the CDR3. CDR3 nucleotides: TGCGCCAGCAGCCAAGTCCCACCGGGACTAGCTACCGGGGAGCTGTTTTTT. Amino acid sequence: CASSQVPPGLATGELFF.